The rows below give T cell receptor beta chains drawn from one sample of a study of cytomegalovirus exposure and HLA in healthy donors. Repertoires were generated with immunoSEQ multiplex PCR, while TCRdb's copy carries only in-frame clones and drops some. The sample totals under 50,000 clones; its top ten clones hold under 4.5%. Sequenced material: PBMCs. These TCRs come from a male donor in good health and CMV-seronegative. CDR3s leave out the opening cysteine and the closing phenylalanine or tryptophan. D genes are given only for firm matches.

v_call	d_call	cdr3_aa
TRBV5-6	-	ASSLGSGSGQPQH
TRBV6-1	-	ASSELQGSPLH
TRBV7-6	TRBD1	ASSFPGTGDYGYT
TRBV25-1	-	ASRASGSNQPQH
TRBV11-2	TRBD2	ASSPGGPTDTQY
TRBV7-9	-	ASSFIGELF
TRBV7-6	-	ASSLVGQGNTGELF
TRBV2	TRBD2	ASSLLAGGQGTQY
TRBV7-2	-	ASRTERRNTEAF
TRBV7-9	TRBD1	AIQGARATTGELF
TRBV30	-	AWGGGGYT
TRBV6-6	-	ASSQVNTEAF
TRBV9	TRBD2	ASSQRGGITDTQY
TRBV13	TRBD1	ARSRTGAKNTEAF
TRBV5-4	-	ASSLPGSETQY
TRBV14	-	ASSPRRAGNYGYT
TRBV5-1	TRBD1	ASSLATGGYGYT
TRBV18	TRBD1	ASSNRGLGQRETQY
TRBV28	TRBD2	ASSPLAGGETQY
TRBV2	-	ASSEEPLQETQY
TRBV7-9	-	ASSVVILTTTYEQY
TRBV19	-	ASSLGGGANQPQH
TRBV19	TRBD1	ASRQGITDTQY
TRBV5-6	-	ASTPGQAYNEQF
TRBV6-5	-	ASSLNIATNTEAF
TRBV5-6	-	ASSSTQGTSNQPQH
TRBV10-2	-	ASSRGNNYGYT
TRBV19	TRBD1	ASSLTGGTEAF
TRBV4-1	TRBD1	ASSRPGQGFSGANVLT
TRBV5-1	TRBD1	ASNNYRGRDTEAF
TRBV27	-	ASSFGGYGCT
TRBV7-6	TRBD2	ASSWASGGPTDTQY
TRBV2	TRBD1	ASSEGQGASEAF
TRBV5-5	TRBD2	ASSRGLAGGQETQY
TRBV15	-	ATSRDLPGPQPQH
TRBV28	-	ASSLVTRSNYGYT
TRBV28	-	ASSPDRLGNTIY
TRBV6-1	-	ASSEGSMGGAPPYEQY
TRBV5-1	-	ASSLDGQVTQLVQY
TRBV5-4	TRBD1	ASSRDRGSTDTQY
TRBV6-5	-	ASMRGNTEAF
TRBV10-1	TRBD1	ASRGTGAWDEQF
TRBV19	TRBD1	ASSTHGTGNTEAF
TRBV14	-	ASSWGPTYEQY
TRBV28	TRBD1	AILSGGGNIQY
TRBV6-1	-	ASSAWGAGAAYEQY
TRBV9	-	ASSMRPFGTEAF
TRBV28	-	ASNSGGGVSGANVLT
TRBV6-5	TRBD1	ASSYGQDNQPQH
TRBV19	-	ASTDNRVRNQPQH